This TCR beta chain was obtained from a study of blood T cell repertoires in COVID-19. For the study at large: Samples of COVID-19 (acute and convalescent) were obtained from the United States, Italy and Spain. Nucleic acid was either cDNA or gDNA, and it came from T cells, B-cell-depleted T cells, or PBMCs.

The CDR3 covers 12 residues. V shed 9 bases and J shed 4 bases, with 10 bases lying between them. Germline CDR1 reads LNHDA; CDR2 reads SQIVND (reference sequence). Per the original methods: Reference gene primer amplification yielded estimated nucleated cell counts. Clones were read by immunoSEQ multiplex PCR, and TCRdb kept only the in-frame ones, dropping some. The D gene and trimming were derived from the DNA, and the V and J assignments and clone size from that table. The repertoire holds about 140,000 clones, 70% to 90% seen once, with approximately 5.4% in the top ten. This rearrangement joins TRBV19 to TRBJ1-3, with D uncertain. The sequenced sample was peripheral blood. The receptor was isolated from a human donor in a cohort sampled during active COVID-19. For the CDR3, the DNA is TGTGCCAGCGGGGTATCGGGAAACACCATATATTTT. Protein sequence: CASGVSGNTIYF.